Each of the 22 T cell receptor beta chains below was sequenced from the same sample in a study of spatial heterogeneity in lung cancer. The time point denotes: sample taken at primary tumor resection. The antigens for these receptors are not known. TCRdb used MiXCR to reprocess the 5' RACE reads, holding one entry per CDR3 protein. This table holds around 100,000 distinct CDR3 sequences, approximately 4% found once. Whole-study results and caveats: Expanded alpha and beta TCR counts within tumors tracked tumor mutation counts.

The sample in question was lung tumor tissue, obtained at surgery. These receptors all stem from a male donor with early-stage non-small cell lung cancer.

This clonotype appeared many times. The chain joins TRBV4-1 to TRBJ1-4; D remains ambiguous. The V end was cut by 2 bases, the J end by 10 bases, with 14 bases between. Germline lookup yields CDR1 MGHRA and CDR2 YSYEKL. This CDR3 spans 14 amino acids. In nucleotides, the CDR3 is TGCGCCAGCAGCCAATCCATACGGACGGGAAAACTGTTTTTT. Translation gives CASSQSIRTGKLFF.

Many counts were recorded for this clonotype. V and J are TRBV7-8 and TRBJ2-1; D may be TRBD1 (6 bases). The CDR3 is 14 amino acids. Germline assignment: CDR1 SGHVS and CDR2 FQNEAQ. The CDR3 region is CAARGLSGNNEQFF. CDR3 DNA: TGTGCAGCCAGGGGCCTAAGCGGAAACAATGAGCAGTTCTTC.

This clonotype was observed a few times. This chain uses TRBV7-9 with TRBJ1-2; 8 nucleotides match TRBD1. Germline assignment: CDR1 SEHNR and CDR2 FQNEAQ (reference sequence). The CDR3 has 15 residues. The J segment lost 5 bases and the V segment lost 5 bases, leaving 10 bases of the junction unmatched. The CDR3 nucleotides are TGTGCCAGCAGCCCAGGACAGGGTTTAGATTATGGCTACACCTTC. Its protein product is CASSPGQGLDYGYTF.

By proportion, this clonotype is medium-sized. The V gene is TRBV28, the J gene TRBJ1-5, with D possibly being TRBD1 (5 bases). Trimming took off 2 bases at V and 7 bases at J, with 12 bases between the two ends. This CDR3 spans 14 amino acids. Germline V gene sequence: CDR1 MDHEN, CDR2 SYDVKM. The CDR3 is CASSLVAGQQPQHF. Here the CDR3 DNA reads TGTGCCAGCAGTTTAGTAGCAGGGCAACAGCCCCAGCATTTT.

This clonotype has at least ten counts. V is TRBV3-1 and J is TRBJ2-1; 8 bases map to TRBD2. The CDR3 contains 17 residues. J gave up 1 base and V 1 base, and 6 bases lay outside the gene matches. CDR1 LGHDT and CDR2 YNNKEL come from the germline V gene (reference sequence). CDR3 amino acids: CASSQVRSGRSYNEQFF. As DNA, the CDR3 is TGTGCCAGCAGCCAAGTGAGAAGCGGGAGATCCTACAATGAGCAGTTCTTC.

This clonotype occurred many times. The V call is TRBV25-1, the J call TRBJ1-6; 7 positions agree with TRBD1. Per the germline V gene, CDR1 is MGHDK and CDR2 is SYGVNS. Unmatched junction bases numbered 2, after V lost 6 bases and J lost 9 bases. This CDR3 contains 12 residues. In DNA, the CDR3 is TGTGCCAGCAGCACAGGGGCTTCACCCCTCCACTTT. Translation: CASSTGASPLHF. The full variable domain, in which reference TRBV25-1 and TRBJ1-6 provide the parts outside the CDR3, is EADIYQTPRYLVIGTGKKITLECSQTMGHDKMYWYQQDPGMELHLIHYSYGVNSTEKGDLSSESTVSRIRTEHFPLTLESARPSHTSQYLCASSTGASPLHFGNGTRLTVT.

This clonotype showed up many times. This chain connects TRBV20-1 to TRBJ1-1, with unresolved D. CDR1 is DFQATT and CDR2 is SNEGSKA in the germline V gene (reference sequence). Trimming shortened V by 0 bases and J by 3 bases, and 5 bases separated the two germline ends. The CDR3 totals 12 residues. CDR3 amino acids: CSARDWDTEAFF. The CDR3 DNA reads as TGCAGTGCTAGAGATTGGGACACTGAAGCTTTCTTT.

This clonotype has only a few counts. CDR3 DNA sequence: TGCAGTGCTCCGTTAGCGGGAGGGCCTGATACGCAGTATTTT. Translating gives CSAPLAGGPDTQYF. V usage is TRBV20-1 and J usage is TRBJ2-3; 11 nucleotides match TRBD2. The CDR3 runs to 14 residues. The germline CDR1 and CDR2 sequences are DFQATT and SNEGSKA (reference sequence). V shed 5 bases and J 6 bases; nucleotides not matched to a gene: 7.

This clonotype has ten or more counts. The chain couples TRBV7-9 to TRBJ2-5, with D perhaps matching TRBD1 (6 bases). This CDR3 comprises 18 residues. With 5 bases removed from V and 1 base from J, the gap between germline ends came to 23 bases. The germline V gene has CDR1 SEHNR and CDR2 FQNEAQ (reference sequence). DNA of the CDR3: TGTGCCAGCAGCCGAACGGTGGGGTGGACAGCCTTCCAAGAGACCCAGTACTTC. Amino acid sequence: CASSRTVGWTAFQETQYF.

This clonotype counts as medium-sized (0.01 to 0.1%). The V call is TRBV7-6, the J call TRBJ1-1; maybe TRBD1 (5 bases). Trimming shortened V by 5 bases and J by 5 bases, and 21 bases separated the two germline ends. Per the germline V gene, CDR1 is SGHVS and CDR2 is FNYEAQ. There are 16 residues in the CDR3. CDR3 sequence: CASSPLLGEGRTEAFF. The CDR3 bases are TGTGCCAGCAGCCCACTATTGGGGGAAGGGCGGACTGAAGCTTTCTTT. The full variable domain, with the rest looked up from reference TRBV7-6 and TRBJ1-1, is GAGVSQSPRYKVTKRGQDVALRCDPISGHVSLYWYRQALGQGPEFLTYFNYEAQQDKSGLPNDRFSAERPEGSISTLTIQRTEQRDSAMYRCASSPLLGEGRTEAFFGQGTRLTVV.

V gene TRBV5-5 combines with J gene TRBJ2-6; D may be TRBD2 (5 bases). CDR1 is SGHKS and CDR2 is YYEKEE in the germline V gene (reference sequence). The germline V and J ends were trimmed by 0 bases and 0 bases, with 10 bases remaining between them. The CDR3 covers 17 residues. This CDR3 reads CASSLVVASSGANVLTF. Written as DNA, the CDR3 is TGTGCCAGCAGCTTGGTGGTAGCGAGCTCTGGGGCCAACGTCCTGACTTTC.

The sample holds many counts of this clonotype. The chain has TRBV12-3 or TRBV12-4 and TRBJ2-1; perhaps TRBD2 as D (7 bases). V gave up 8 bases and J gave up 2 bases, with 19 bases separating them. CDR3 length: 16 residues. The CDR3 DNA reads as TGTGCCAGCTCCTGGGGGGCTAGCGGTACCTACAATGAGCAGTTCTTC. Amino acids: CASSWGASGTYNEQFF.

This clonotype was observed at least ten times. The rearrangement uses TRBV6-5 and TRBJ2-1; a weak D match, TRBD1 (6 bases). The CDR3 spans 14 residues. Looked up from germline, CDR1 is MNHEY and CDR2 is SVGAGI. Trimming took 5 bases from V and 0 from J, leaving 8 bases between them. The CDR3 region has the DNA TGTGCCAGCAGTCGACAGGCCTCCTACAATGAGCAGTTCTTC. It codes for CASSRQASYNEQFF.

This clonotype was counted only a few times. The CDR3 region is CASSPGTLTYEQYF. The CDR3 nucleotides read TGTGCCAGCTCACCCGGGACGCTTACCTACGAGCAGTACTTC. This chain links TRBV18 with TRBJ2-7; D tentatively reads TRBD1 or TRBD2 (5 bases each). The CDR3 runs 14 residues. Trimming left V 3 bases short and J 2 bases short, with 11 bases between. Germline V gene lookup returns CDR1 KGHSH and CDR2 LQKENI.

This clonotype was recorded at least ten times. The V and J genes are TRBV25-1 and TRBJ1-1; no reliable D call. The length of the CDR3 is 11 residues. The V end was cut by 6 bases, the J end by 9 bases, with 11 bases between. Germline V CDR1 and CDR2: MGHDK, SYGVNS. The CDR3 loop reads CASRDRVKAFF. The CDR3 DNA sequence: TGTGCCAGCAGGGACCGTGTGAAAGCTTTCTTT.

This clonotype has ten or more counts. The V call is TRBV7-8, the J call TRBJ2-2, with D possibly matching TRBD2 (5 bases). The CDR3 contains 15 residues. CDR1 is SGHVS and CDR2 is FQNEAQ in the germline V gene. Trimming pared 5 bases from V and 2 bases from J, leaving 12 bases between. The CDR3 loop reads CASSNLGLNTGELFF. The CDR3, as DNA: TGTGCCAGCAGCAACCTCGGACTTAACACCGGGGAGCTGTTTTTT.

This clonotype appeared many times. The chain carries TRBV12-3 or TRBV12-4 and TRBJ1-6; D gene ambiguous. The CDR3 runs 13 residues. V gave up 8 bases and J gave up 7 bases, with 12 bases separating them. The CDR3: CASSQASNSPLHF. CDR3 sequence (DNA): TGTGCCAGCTCCCAGGCTTCCAATTCACCCCTCCACTTT.

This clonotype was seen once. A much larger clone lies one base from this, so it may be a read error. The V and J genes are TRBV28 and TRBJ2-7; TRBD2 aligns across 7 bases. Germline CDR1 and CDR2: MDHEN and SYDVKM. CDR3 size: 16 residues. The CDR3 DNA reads TGTGCCAGCAGTTTCCCCCTTTCCGGCGGGAGTGGCGAGCAGTGCTTC. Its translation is CASSFPLSGGSGEQCF. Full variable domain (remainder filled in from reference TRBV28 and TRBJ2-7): DVKVTQSSRYLVKRTGEKVFLECVQDMDHENMFWYRQDPGLGLRLIYFSYDVKMKEKGDIPEGYSVSREKKERFSLILESASTNQTSMYLCASSFPLSGGSGEQCFGPGTRLTVT.

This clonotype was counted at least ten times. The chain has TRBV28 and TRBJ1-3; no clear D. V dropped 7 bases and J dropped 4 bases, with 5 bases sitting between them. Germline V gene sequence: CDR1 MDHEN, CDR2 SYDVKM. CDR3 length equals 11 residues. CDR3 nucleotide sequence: TGTGCCAGCATTACGGGAAACACCATATATTTT. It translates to CASITGNTIYF.

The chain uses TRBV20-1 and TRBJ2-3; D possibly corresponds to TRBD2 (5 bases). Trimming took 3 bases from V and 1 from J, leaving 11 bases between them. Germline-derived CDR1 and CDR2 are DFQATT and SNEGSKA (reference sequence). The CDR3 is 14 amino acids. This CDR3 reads CSASRRAGTDTQYF. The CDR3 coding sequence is TGCAGTGCTAGTAGGCGGGCTGGCACAGATACGCAGTATTTT.

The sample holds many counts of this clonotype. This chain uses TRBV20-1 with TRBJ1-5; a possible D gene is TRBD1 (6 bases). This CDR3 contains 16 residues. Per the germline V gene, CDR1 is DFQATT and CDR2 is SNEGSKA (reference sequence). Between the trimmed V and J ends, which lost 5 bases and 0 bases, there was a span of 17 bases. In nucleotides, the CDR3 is TGCAGTGCTTGGAACAGGGACGGGGATAGCAATCAGCCCCAGCATTTT. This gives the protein CSAWNRDGDSNQPQHF.

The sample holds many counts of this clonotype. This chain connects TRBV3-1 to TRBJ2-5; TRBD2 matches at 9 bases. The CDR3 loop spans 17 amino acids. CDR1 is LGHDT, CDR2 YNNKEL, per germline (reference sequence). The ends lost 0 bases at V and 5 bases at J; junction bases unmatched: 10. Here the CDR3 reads CASSQDQDSGSQETQYF. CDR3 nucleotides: TGTGCCAGCAGCCAAGATCAGGATAGCGGGAGTCAGGAGACCCAGTACTTC.